This T cell receptor beta chain appears in the sequencing data of a study of long-term antiretroviral therapy in people with HIV. Survey-level immunoSEQ v3.0 assays were run. For every sample, sequencing targeted about 40,000-50,000 T-cell genomes. Using immunoSEQ multiplex PCR, the repertoire was profiled, and TCRdb retains in-frame clones only, with some absent. The table includes 20,000 to 25,000 clones, roughly 84% detected once. At minimum, one pre-ART and two post-ART PBMC samples were obtained from each donor. There were about 1-10 million cryopreserved PBMC in the samples before DNA extraction. Study-level points and caveats: Among HIV repertoires, CDR3 length ranges were narrower than those of controls.

A note on this clone: Its antigen is as yet unknown.

The germline V and J ends were trimmed by 1 base and 0 bases, with 18 bases remaining between them. CDR1 SEHNR and CDR2 FQNEAQ come from the germline V gene (reference sequence). The CDR3 consists of 18 residues. The sample was unsorted PBMCs, taken 1.2 years after starting antiretroviral therapy. The chain links TRBV7-9 to TRBJ1-1, with D possibly matching TRBD1 (6 bases). This sequence was found in a woman in her forties with HIV. The DNA for the CDR3 is TGTGCCAGCAGCTTAGTCTCGGGGGCCGGACCTATGAACACTGAAGCTTTCTTT. It encodes CASSLVSGAGPMNTEAFF.